Shown below are 31 T cell receptor beta chains from a single sample sequenced in a study of CD8+ T cells in alopecia areata (dated by TCRdb to 2016 to 2018). The time point tag for this specimen amounts to: roughly 27 days on oral tofacitinib. The treatment or condition label for this specimen denotes: oral pan-JAK inhibitor, 5-10 mg twice daily. Libraries were made using the immunoSEQ multiplex PCR assay. For TCR sequencing, RNA was extracted from every sample and reverse transcribed into cDNA to serve as template. The table comes from immuneACCESS by way of TCRdb, which keeps in-frame sequences with V and J called. Part of the clones is missing from these tables; in studies checked, under half for an unresolved V gene and the rest for unknown reasons. The sample contains about 140,000 clones, 45% to 65% of them found a single time. The top ten clones comprise around 15% of the sample. The source was CD8+ T cells sorted from blood, collected at week 4, from a patient treated with tofacitinib. All receptors derive from a human donor with alopecia areata.

J is TRBJ2-5 and V is TRBV15; D perhaps matches TRBD2 (7 bases). The length of the CDR3 is 14 residues. The V and J ends lost 1 base and 5 bases respectively, with 11 bases between them. Germline lookup yields CDR1 LNHNV and CDR2 YYDKDF (reference sequence). CDR3 DNA: TGTGCCACCAGCAGAGTCCGGGGGGCTGAGACCCAGTACTTC. Encoded protein: CATSRVRGAETQYF. The full variable domain, rest sourced from reference TRBV15 and TRBJ2-5, is DAMVIQNPRYQVTQFGKPVTLSCSQTLNHNVMYWYQQKSSQAPKLLFHYYDKDFNNEADTPDNFQSRRPNTSFCFLDIRSPGLGDTAMYLCATSRVRGAETQYFGPGTRLLVL.

This chain links TRBV27 with TRBJ1-5, with D possibly TRBD1 on 5 matching bases. The germline V gene has CDR1 MNHEY and CDR2 SMNVEV (reference sequence). With 5 bases removed from V and 3 bases from J, the gap between germline ends came to 11 bases. CDR3 length: 14 amino acids. CDR3 in DNA: TGTGCCAGCAGTGTAGCAGGGTACAATCAGCCCCAGCATTTT. It codes for CASSVAGYNQPQHF.

This clone has just a few counts. This chain links TRBV14 with TRBJ2-5; unclear D gene. This CDR3 has 15 residues. Per germline, CDR1 SGHDN and CDR2 FVKESK. V lost 4 bases and J lost 3, with 15 bases in between. The DNA of the CDR3 is TGTGCCAGCAGCCCCACAGTTGCTCTCGAAGAGACCCAGTACTTC. Translated, it gives CASSPTVALEETQYF.

The chain recombines TRBV5-4 with TRBJ2-5, with D perhaps given as TRBD1 or TRBD2 (6 bases each). The germline V and J ends were trimmed by 6 bases and 2 bases, with 20 bases remaining between them. The germline CDR1 and CDR2 sequences are SGHNT and YYREEE (reference sequence). This CDR3 has 16 amino acids. The CDR3 sequence: CASTLGVGGKQETQYF. CDR3 coding DNA: TGTGCCAGCACCCTGGGCGTGGGGGGCAAACAAGAGACCCAGTACTTC.

This clone was seen more than once but under ten times. The chain links TRBV14 to TRBJ2-5, with a tentative D call TRBD1 (6 bases). The germline V gene has CDR1 SGHDN and CDR2 FVKESK. The ends were cut back, 1 base at V and 3 bases at J, with 9 bases in the middle. The CDR3 is 14 amino acids. DNA of the CDR3: TGTGCCAGCAGCCAAGTCAACAGGGAAGAGACCCAGTACTTC. It codes for CASSQVNREETQYF.

The rearrangement uses TRBV7-6 and TRBJ1-6; D is unresolved. Germline V gives CDR1 SGHVS, CDR2 FNYEAQ. The V and J ends lost 1 base and 10 bases respectively, with 8 bases between them. The CDR3 contains 13 residues. The CDR3 sequence: CASSLGSGSPLHF. CDR3 nucleotides: TGTGCCAGCAGCTTAGGATCGGGGTCACCCCTCCACTTT.

The chain carries TRBV9 and TRBJ2-7; 9 bases line up with TRBD1. Germline V CDR1 and CDR2: SGDLS, YYNGEE. The V and J ends lost 0 bases and 3 bases, in that order; junction bases with no gene match: 4. The CDR3 is 15 amino acids. CDR3 DNA: TGTGCCAGCAGCGTAGCCGGGACAGGGAACTACGAGCAGTACTTC. This translates into CASSVAGTGNYEQYF.

As DNA, the CDR3 is TGTGCCAGCAGTTACTCGGCAGGGTCGAACAATCAGCCCCAGCATTTT. It is translated as CASSYSAGSNNQPQHF. The chain combines TRBV6-5 with TRBJ1-5; possibly TRBD1 for D (5 bases). The germline gives CDR1 MNHEY, CDR2 SVGAGI. Trimming removed 0 bases at V and 3 bases at J, with 12 bases between. The CDR3 totals 16 residues.

The chain has TRBV4-3 and TRBJ2-2; D possibly uses TRBD1 or TRBD2 (5 bases each). The CDR3 sequence is 13 residues long. In germline, CDR1 is LGHNA, CDR2 YSLEER. The V gene lost 1 base and the J gene lost 6 bases, with 6 bases spanning the gap. This CDR3 reads CASSQAGPGELFF. DNA of the CDR3: TGCGCCAGCAGCCAAGCGGGGCCCGGGGAGCTGTTTTTT.

This chain uses TRBV5-6 with TRBJ2-1; TRBD1 is a possible D gene (6 bases). The V gene's germline CDR1 is SGHDT and CDR2 YYEEEE. The V end was cut by 3 bases, the J end by 5 bases, with 6 bases between. CDR3 size: 12 residues. The CDR3 DNA follows: TGTGCCAGCAGCTCAGGGGACAATGAGCAGTTCTTC. As protein: CASSSGDNEQFF.

This clone was detected a few times. The chain has TRBV19 and TRBJ1-1, with D possibly being TRBD1 (5 bases). This CDR3 has 15 residues. Germline V gene sequence: CDR1 LNHDA, CDR2 SQIVND (reference sequence). Deletions cut 3 bases from V and 4 bases from J, with 15 bases between. CDR3 protein: CASSIGSGMGTEAFF. CDR3 bases: TGTGCCAGTAGTATTGGCTCAGGGATGGGCACTGAAGCTTTCTTT.

This chain joins TRBV6-6 and TRBJ2-5; D gene unclear. V was cut by 6 bases and J by 2 bases, with 16 bases left in between. The germline gives CDR1 MNHNY, CDR2 SVGAGI (reference sequence). The CDR3 runs to 15 residues. CDR3 DNA: TGTGCCAGCAGCCTAATGGGCTTCTTTCAAGAGACCCAGTACTTC. It specifies CASSLMGFFQETQYF.

This clone has more than one count but fewer than ten. The J gene is TRBJ2-7, the V gene TRBV6-5; 9 bases map to TRBD1. The CDR3 has 16 amino acids. Germline trimming cut 0 bases from V and 4 bases from J; bases unmatched to any gene: 7. Germline V lookup: CDR1 MNHEY, CDR2 SVGAGI. The DNA of the CDR3 is TGTGCCAGCAGTTACTCGATACAGGGGGCAGGGTACGAGCAGTACTTC. It codes for CASSYSIQGAGYEQYF.

The V gene is TRBV30, the J gene TRBJ2-7; D is unresolved. Germline V lookup: CDR1 GTSNPN, CDR2 SVGIG (reference sequence). The CDR3 loop spans 12 amino acids. The germline V and J ends were trimmed by 8 bases and 6 bases, with 17 bases remaining between them. The CDR3 bases are TGTGCCGGAGAACTGGGGTCCCTCGAGCAGTACTTC. Translation: CAGELGSLEQYF.

In the case of this clone: Other DNA sequences in the same sample also yield this CDR3. The genes are TRBV6-5 and TRBJ2-1; D is undetermined. Per the germline V gene, CDR1 is MNHEY and CDR2 is SVGAGI. CDR3 size: 11 residues. The germline V and J ends were trimmed by 8 bases and 6 bases, with 8 bases remaining between them. The CDR3 DNA reads as TGTGCCAGCTCTTTAAGCAATGAGCAGTTCTTC. Translation: CASSLSNEQFF.

This clone was observed a handful of times. This chain uses TRBV29-1 with TRBJ2-1, with a possible D match to TRBD2 (6 bases). V dropped 4 bases and J dropped 7 bases, with 14 bases sitting between them. CDR3 length: 13 residues. Germline V gives CDR1 SQVTM, CDR2 ANQGSEA. DNA of the CDR3: TGCAGCGTTGTGCGGGGTAGGGGTAATGAGCAGTTCTTC. Its protein product is CSVVRGRGNEQFF.

In its sample, this clone was seen a few times. This chain joins TRBV5-6 and TRBJ1-1; no reliable D call. The V end was cut by 5 bases, the J end by 8 bases, with 13 bases between. CDR3 length: 12 residues. Germline assignment: CDR1 SGHDT and CDR2 YYEEEE. CDR3 bases: TGTGCCAGCAGTTTCGGAGGGCGGGAAGCTTTCTTT. It yields the protein CASSFGGREAFF.

This sequence joins TRBV10-3 and TRBJ2-7, with D tentatively TRBD1 or TRBD2 (6 bases each). V gave up 2 bases and J gave up 4 bases, with 15 bases separating them. This CDR3 is built from 15 residues. From germline, CDR1 is ENHRY and CDR2 SYGVKD. The CDR3 DNA reads as TGTGCCATCAGTGAGGCGGGGACGGGGGCATACGAGCAGTACTTC. Its protein product is CAISEAGTGAYEQYF.

The J gene is TRBJ1-5, the V gene TRBV27; D remains ambiguous. Germline V gene sequence: CDR1 MNHEY, CDR2 SMNVEV (reference sequence). The CDR3 contains 13 residues. V lost 0 bases to trimming and J lost 11 bases, with 11 bases between them. Here the CDR3 DNA reads TGTGCCAGCAGTTTATCGTTTCAGTCCGCCCAGCATTTT. Protein product: CASSLSFQSAQHF.

This clone was seen a few times. This chain connects TRBV10-3 to TRBJ2-7, with D tentatively TRBD2 (5 bases). V lost 0 bases and J 2 bases, leaving 11 bases between the germline ends. The CDR3 extends over 15 amino acids. Per the germline V gene, CDR1 is ENHRY and CDR2 is SYGVKD. The CDR3 nucleotides read TGTGCCATCAGTGAGTCGCGCGGACTTCCCTACGAGCAGTACTTC. This gives the protein CAISESRGLPYEQYF.

This chain links TRBV23-1 with TRBJ1-5; 9 nucleotides agree with TRBD1. TRBV23-1 has ORF status, its function being uncertain. CDR3 length: 16 amino acids. With V trimmed by 0 bases and J by 6 bases, 6 bases remained unmatched. CDR3: CASSQSGTGGGQPQHF. The CDR3 DNA reads as TGCGCCAGCAGTCAATCGGGTACAGGGGGCGGTCAGCCCCAGCATTTT.

This clone was counted between two and nine times. This sequence joins TRBV29-1 and TRBJ1-2; D unclear. Germline V gives CDR1 SQVTM, CDR2 ANQGSEA. V was pared by 2 bases and J by 5 bases, with 12 bases between. CDR3 length: 13 residues. CDR3 loop: CSVEYGGLYGYTF. CDR3 coding DNA: TGCAGCGTTGAATACGGCGGCCTATATGGCTACACCTTC. Supplemented by reference TRBV29-1 and TRBJ1-2, the full variable domain reads SAVISQKPSRDICQRGTSLTIQCQVDSQVTMMFWYRQQPGQSLTLIATANQGSEATYESGFVIDKFPISRPNLTFSTLTVSNMSPEDSSIYLCSVEYGGLYGYTFGSGTRLTVV.

The V and J genes are TRBV4-1 and TRBJ1-1, with 10 positions matching TRBD1. V was clipped by 4 bases and J by 0 bases; unmatched bases: 2. Per the germline V gene, CDR1 is MGHRA and CDR2 is YSYEKL. CDR3 length: 15 residues. Here the CDR3 reads CASSPGQGMNTEAFF. Written as DNA, the CDR3 is TGCGCCAGCAGCCCGGGACAGGGGATGAACACTGAAGCTTTCTTT.

V gene TRBV5-1 combines with J gene TRBJ2-1, with no clear D. CDR3 size: 11 residues. V was pared by 4 bases and J by 6 bases, with 5 bases between. Germline V CDR1 and CDR2: SGHRS, YFSETQ. CDR3 nucleotides: TGCGCCAGCAGCGACTCCAATGAGCAGTTCTTC. It encodes CASSDSNEQFF.

V gene TRBV5-6 combines with J gene TRBJ2-1, with D tentatively TRBD1 (6 bases). CDR3 length: 16 residues. Germline V gene lookup returns CDR1 SGHDT and CDR2 YYEEEE. V shed 3 bases and J shed 7 bases, with 20 bases lying between them. In DNA, the CDR3 is TGTGCCAGCAGCTCCCTAACAGGGATCCTTGAGAATGAGCAGTTCTTC. Its translation: CASSSLTGILENEQFF.

The chain couples TRBV11-2 to TRBJ1-3; D remains unclear. The ends were cut back, 0 bases at V and 2 bases at J, with 14 bases in the middle. The CDR3 spans 17 residues. CDR1 is SGHAT, CDR2 FQNNGV, per germline. The chain's CDR3 is CASSLDPNQTPGNTIYF. CDR3 sequence (DNA): TGTGCCAGCAGCTTAGATCCTAACCAGACCCCTGGAAACACCATATATTTT.

This clone occurred once. The V and J genes are TRBV9 and TRBJ2-6, with 7 positions matching TRBD1. CDR3 length: 19 amino acids. The trim removed 2 bases at V and 0 bases at J, leaving 11 bases unmatched. Per germline, CDR1 SGDLS and CDR2 YYNGEE. As DNA, the CDR3 is TGTGCCAGCAGCGTTAATACAGGGGAACAACCCTCTGGGGCCAACGTCCTGACTTTC. Its protein is CASSVNTGEQPSGANVLTF.

This chain joins TRBV29-1 and TRBJ2-2; 7 positions match TRBD2. Germline V CDR1 and CDR2: SQVTM, ANQGSEA. The CDR3 consists of 13 residues. The V and J ends lost 6 bases and 6 bases, in that order; junction bases with no gene match: 7. The CDR3 region has the DNA TGCAGCGTCGGTGGGGGGGTCCCCGGGGAGCTGTTTTTT. Amino acid sequence: CSVGGGVPGELFF.

In this sample, this clone turned up a few times. This chain links TRBV6-5 with TRBJ2-6, with D perhaps being TRBD1 or TRBD2 (5 bases each). This CDR3 comprises 15 residues. Trimming removed 5 bases from V and 0 bases from J, with 8 bases in between. Looked up from germline, CDR1 is MNHEY and CDR2 is SVGAGI. CDR3 coding DNA: TGTGCCAGCAGTGGGACGAACTCTGGGGCCAACGTCCTGACTTTC. It encodes CASSGTNSGANVLTF.

This chain joins TRBV29-1 and TRBJ2-5; a weak D match, TRBD1 (6 bases). Germline CDR1 reads SQVTM; CDR2 reads ANQGSEA. V lost 6 bases and J lost 0, with 8 bases in between. This CDR3 spans 12 amino acids. The CDR3 protein is CSVQGYQETQYF. CDR3 nucleotides: TGCAGCGTGCAGGGGTACCAAGAGACCCAGTACTTC. Variable domain in full (rest from reference TRBV29-1 and TRBJ2-5): SAVISQKPSRDICQRGTSLTIQCQVDSQVTMMFWYRQQPGQSLTLIATANQGSEATYESGFVIDKFPISRPNLTFSTLTVSNMSPEDSSIYLCSVQGYQETQYFGPGTRLLVL.

This CDR3 is CASSQDQWLGGIEQYF. DNA for the CDR3: TGCGCCAGCAGCCAAGATCAGTGGCTAGGGGGGATCGAGCAGTACTTC. The chain employs TRBV4-1 and TRBJ2-7; D may match TRBD1 or TRBD2 (6 bases each). The CDR3 runs 16 residues. Germline CDR1 reads MGHRA; CDR2 reads YSYEKL. Trimming removed 0 bases from V and 6 bases from J, with 18 bases in between.